This T cell receptor (beta chain) was sequenced in a study of shared clonotypes between healthy human individuals. Study-level background: The plates for each donor numbered three CD4 naive, three CD4 memory, two CD8 naive and one CD8 memory. Findings and limits, study-wide: Compared with memory subsets, naive subsets generally had larger estimated richness. Sequencing depth was a factor that was expected to affect clonotype sharing among donors.

On this clone: Its antigen is currently unknown.

Sequencing used immunoSEQ multiplex PCR; TCRdb keeps in-frame clones, though not all of them. Here the sample spans 850,000 to 1,200,000 clones, approximately 68% being singletons. The CDR3 consists of 13 residues. Germline CDR1 is SGHTA and CDR2 is FQGNSA. Between the trimmed V and J ends, which lost 1 base and 8 bases, there was a span of 11 bases. The J gene is TRBJ1-2, the V gene TRBV7-2; perhaps TRBD1 as D (5 bases). The sequence derives from a man younger than 35 in good health. Sequencing was performed on memory CD4+ T cells sorted from blood. Subset indicated: CD45RA-negative fraction. CDR3 loop: CASSLDGAGGYTF. Here the CDR3 DNA reads TGTGCCAGCAGCTTAGATGGGGCTGGCGGCTACACCTTC.